This passage covers 2 T cell receptor beta chains from one sample sequenced in a study of shared clonotypes between healthy human individuals. Terminally differentiated effector memory CD45RA+ cells were excluded by CCR7 positive selection of CD45RO-negative cells. Sequenced by immunoSEQ multiplex PCR; TCRdb stores in-frame clones only, minus some. The data hold some 740,000 clones, with around 92% observed a single time. Sequenced: naive CD8+ T cells sorted from blood. The receptors here all came from a man in his thirties or forties in good health.

V gene TRBV6-4 combines with J gene TRBJ2-1; D may be TRBD2 (5 bases). This CDR3 is 14 amino acids long. CDR1 is MRHNA, CDR2 SNTAGT, per germline. Trimming cost V 3 bases and J 3 bases, with 9 bases left between them. CDR3 loop: CASSERANYNEQFF. CDR3 in DNA: TGTGCCAGCAGTGAGAGGGCGAACTACAATGAGCAGTTCTTC.

In its sample, this clone was seen once. This chain links TRBV5-6 with TRBJ2-1, with 7 bases matching TRBD2. Germline CDR1 SGHDT, CDR2 YYEEEE. After removal of 1 base from V and 5 bases from J, the junction contained 6 bases not matched to a gene. The CDR3 runs to 15 residues. DNA for the CDR3: TGTGCCAGCAGCTTGAACGGGAGGACCCACAATGAGCAGTTCTTC. As protein: CASSLNGRTHNEQFF.